This record concerns one T cell receptor (beta chain) sequence. The antigen remains undetermined. These data are taken from a study of T cell repertoires in cytomegalovirus infection. The CDR3 has 14 residues. Germline V gene lookup returns CDR1 DFQATT and CDR2 SNEGSKA (reference sequence). Unmatched junction bases numbered 3, after V lost 4 bases and J lost 0 bases. TCRdb recomputed calls from the reads with MiXCR, one row per CDR3 protein. The sample includes about 900,000 distinct CDR3 sequences, around 30% of them seen just once. The source material was cultured CD8+ T cells from PBMCs, sampled from culture after CMV antigen stimulation. The chain is built from TRBV20-1 and TRBJ1-3, with 7 bases identical to TRBD1. The TCR was taken from a human donor in good health (CMV status not recorded). Some clones in this sample may be carry-over from other donors' samples. This CDR3 reads CSATRDSSGNTIYF. DNA for the CDR3: TGCAGTGCTACCCGGGACAGCTCTGGAAACACCATATATTTT.